This TCR beta chain was captured in a study of blood T cell repertoires in COVID-19. Across the whole study: Collection of acute and convalescent COVID-19 samples took place in the United States, Italy and Spain.

In the source study's methods: Using reference gene primer amplification, nucleated cell counts were estimated. Method: immunoSEQ multiplex PCR; TCRdb's copy keeps in-frame clones and lacks some. Clonal size and the V and J genes are those of that table, whereas D and trimming came from the DNA. The sample lists around 140,000 clones, 84% occurring once. The trim removed 2 bases at V and 6 bases at J, leaving 7 bases unmatched. Germline V lookup: CDR1 ENHRY, CDR2 SYGVKD. The CDR3 is made up of 15 amino acids. The V call is TRBV10-3, the J call TRBJ1-5, with 7 bases aligning to TRBD1. This sequence originates from a woman aged 55-70 years with acute or convalescent COVID-19. The sequenced material came from peripheral blood. The CDR3 DNA is TGTGCCATCAGTGAGGAACAGGGGCGAGGTCAGCCCCAGCATTTT. This encodes CAISEEQGRGQPQHF.